The 7 T cell receptor beta chains given below trace back to one sample, sequenced in a study of blood T cell repertoires in COVID-19. Libraries were prepared by immunoSEQ multiplex PCR; TCRdb keeps only in-frame clonotypes and omits some of them. The table records around 400,000 clones, roughly nine tenths of them present only once. Sequencing was carried out using peripheral blood. The origin of the receptors is a man aged 35 to 55 with acute or convalescent COVID-19.

The chain uses TRBV6-2 or TRBV6-3 and TRBJ2-1; TRBD2 matches at 9 bases. V shed 5 bases and J 4 bases; nucleotides not matched to a gene: 9. The CDR3 consists of 16 residues. Germline-derived CDR1 and CDR2 are MNHEY and SVGEGT. The CDR3 spells CASSTSSGASYNEQFF. The CDR3 nucleotides are TGTGCCAGCAGTACTTCTAGCGGGGCATCGTACAATGAGCAGTTCTTC.

The rearrangement uses TRBV6-5 and TRBJ2-2; 7 nucleotides line up with TRBD1. The germline V gene encodes CDR1 MNHEY and CDR2 SVGAGI. CDR3 length: 15 amino acids. V shed 5 bases and J 6 bases; nucleotides not matched to a gene: 9. CDR3 coding DNA: TGTGCCAGCAGTCTAGACAGGGAAGGGGCCGGGGAGCTGTTTTTT. This gives the protein CASSLDREGAGELFF.

The chain joins TRBV7-9 to TRBJ2-7; weak D call: TRBD1 (5 bases). The CDR3 sequence is 15 residues long. Germline loops: CDR1 SEHNR, CDR2 FQNEAQ (reference sequence). Trimming removed 4 bases at V and 3 bases at J, with 16 bases between. CDR3 sequence (DNA): TGTGCCAGCAGCTCCCCACAGCAGGGATTCTACGAGCAGTACTTC. As protein: CASSSPQQGFYEQYF.

The rearrangement uses TRBV7-9 and TRBJ2-1; tentatively, D is TRBD1 (6 bases). The CDR3 spans 15 residues. Germline lookup yields CDR1 SEHNR and CDR2 FQNEAQ (reference sequence). Trimming stripped 5 bases from V and 4 bases from J, with 15 bases between. CDR3 nucleotide sequence: TGTGCCAGCAGCCCACCGGGACAAATATACAATGAGCAGTTCTTC. Translation: CASSPPGQIYNEQFF.

The chain carries TRBV6-5 and TRBJ1-1; D perhaps matches TRBD1 (6 bases). Germline CDR1 and CDR2: MNHEY and SVGAGI. The germline V and J ends were trimmed by 6 bases and 4 bases, with 15 bases remaining between them. This CDR3 spans 14 amino acids. The CDR3 DNA sequence: TGTGCCAGCAGAGAGCCAGGGGCCCCCACTGAAGCTTTCTTT. It translates to CASREPGAPTEAFF.

This chain connects TRBV2 to TRBJ1-1; TRBD1 might be the D (6 bases). This CDR3 is 15 amino acids long. CDR1 is SNHLY, CDR2 FYNNEI, per germline. Deletions cut 5 bases from V and 1 base from J, with 14 bases between. DNA for the CDR3: TGTGCCAGCAGTTTATTAACGACAGGGAACACTGAAGCTTTCTTT. Amino acid sequence: CASSLLTTGNTEAFF.

CDR3 sequence: CASSRQISTSALQFF. CDR3 bases: TGTGCCAGCAGCCGCCAAATCTCTACTAGCGCGTTGCAGTTCTTC. J is TRBJ2-1 and V is TRBV7-9; 7 bases agree with TRBD2. CDR1 is SEHNR and CDR2 is FQNEAQ in the germline V gene (reference sequence). The V and J ends lost 5 bases and 12 bases, in that order; junction bases with no gene match: 16. The CDR3 runs to 15 residues.